This T cell receptor (beta chain) was identified during a study of T cells in localized non-small cell lung cancer. Regarding the study as a whole: A median of roughly 55 of the top 100 tumor clones appeared in adjacent lung, which was paired and uninvolved.

The CDR3 extends over 13 amino acids. The V gene lost 2 bases and the J gene lost 4 bases, with 7 bases spanning the gap. CDR1 and CDR2 from the germline V gene are SGHNT and YENEEA. Sequenced by immunoSEQ multiplex PCR; TCRdb stores in-frame clones only, minus some. The data contain 53,000 or so clones, around 80% of them singletons. Of note for this clone: Its antigen is undetermined.

Source: peripheral blood mononuclear cells, taken before any cancer treatment. This clonotype was sampled from a man aged 40 to 69 with stage III lung adenocarcinoma. The rearrangement joins TRBV11-3 to TRBJ2-3; D is unresolved. The DNA for the CDR3 is TGTGCCAGCAGCTTAAGGCGCTCAGATACGCAGTATTTT. Protein: CASSLRRSDTQYF.